This T cell receptor (beta chain) originates from a study of blood T cells in healthy people across ages. Study-wide points: The unknown donor CMV status may have confounded expanded clonotype changes.

The germline CDR1 and CDR2 sequences are GTSNPN and SVGIG (reference sequence). This CDR3 has 12 residues. V trimming: 6 bases; J trimming: 9 bases; junction bases outside the gene matches: 5. A J-beta primer mix and a sample-barcoded 5' primer were used in a second PCR of roughly 7 to 12 cycles. Every cDNA was tagged by a template-switch adaptor with 12 random nucleotides. Using its own MiXCR run on the 5' RACE reads, TCRdb lists one record per CDR3 protein. The sample gives about 1.6 million distinct CDR3 sequences, around 36% of which show up once; around 10% is in the top ten. Comments on this clonotype: Its antigen is not known.

The sequence derives from a woman aged 25 to 39 in good health. The sequencing input was blood. The chain joins TRBV30 to TRBJ2-1, with 10 nucleotides matching TRBD2. The CDR3 protein is CACLGLAREQFF. CDR3 in DNA: TGTGCCTGCTTGGGACTAGCGCGTGAGCAGTTCTTC.